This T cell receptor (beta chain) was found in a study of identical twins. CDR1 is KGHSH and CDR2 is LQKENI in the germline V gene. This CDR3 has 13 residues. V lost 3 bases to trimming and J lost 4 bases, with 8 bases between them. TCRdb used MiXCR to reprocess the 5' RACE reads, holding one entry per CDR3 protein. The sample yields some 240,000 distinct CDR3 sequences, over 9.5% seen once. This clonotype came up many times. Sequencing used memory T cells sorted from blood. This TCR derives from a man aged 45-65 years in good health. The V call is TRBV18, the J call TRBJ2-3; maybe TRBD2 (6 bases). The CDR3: CASSPWEADTQYF. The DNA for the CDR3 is TGTGCCAGCTCACCGTGGGAGGCAGATACGCAGTATTTT. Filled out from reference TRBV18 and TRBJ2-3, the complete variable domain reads NAGVMQNPRHLVRRRGQEARLRCSPMKGHSHVYWYRQLPEEGLKFMVYLQKENIIDESGMPKERFSAEFPKEGPSILRIQQVVRGDSAAYFCASSPWEADTQYFGPGTRLTVL.